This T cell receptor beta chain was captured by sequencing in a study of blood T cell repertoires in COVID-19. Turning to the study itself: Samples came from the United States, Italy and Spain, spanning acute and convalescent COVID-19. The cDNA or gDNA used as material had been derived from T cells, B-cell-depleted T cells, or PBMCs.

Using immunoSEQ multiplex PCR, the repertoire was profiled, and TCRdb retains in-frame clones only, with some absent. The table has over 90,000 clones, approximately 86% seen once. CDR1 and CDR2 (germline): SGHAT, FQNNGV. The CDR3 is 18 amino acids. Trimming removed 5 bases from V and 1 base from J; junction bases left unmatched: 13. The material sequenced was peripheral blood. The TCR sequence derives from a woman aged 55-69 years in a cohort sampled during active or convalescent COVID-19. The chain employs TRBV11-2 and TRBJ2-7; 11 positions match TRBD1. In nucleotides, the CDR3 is TGTGCCAGCAGCCTTCGGACAGGGGGCCCCATCTCTTCCTACGAGCAGTACTTC. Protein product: CASSLRTGGPISSYEQYF.